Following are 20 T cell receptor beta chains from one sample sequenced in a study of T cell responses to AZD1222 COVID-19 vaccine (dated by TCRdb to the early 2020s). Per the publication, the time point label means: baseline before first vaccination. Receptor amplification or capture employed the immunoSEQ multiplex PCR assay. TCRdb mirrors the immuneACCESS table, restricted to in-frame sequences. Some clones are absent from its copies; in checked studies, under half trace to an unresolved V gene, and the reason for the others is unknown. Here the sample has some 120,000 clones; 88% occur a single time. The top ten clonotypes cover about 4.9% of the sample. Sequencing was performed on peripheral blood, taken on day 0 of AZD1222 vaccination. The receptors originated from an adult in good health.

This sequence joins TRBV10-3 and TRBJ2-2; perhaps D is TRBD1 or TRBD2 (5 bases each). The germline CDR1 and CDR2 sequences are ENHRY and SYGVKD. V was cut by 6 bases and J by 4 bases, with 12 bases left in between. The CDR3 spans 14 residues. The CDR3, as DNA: TGTGCCATCAGCCCGGGGCCAAGCACCGGGGAGCTGTTTTTT. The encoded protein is CAISPGPSTGELFF.

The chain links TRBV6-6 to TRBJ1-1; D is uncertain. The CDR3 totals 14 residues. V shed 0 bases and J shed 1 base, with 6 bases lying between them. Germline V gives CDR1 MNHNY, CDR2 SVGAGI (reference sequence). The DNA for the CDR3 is TGTGCCAGCAGTTACTCCGCCAGGAACACTGAAGCTTTCTTT. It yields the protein CASSYSARNTEAFF.

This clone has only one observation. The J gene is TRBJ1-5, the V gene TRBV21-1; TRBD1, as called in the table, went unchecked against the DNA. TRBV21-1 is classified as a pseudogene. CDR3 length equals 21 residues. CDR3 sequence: CASSKAPAGDREVDSNQPQHF. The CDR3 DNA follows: TGTGCCAGCAGCAAAGCCCCCGCCGGGGACAGGGAGGTCGATAGCAATCAGCCCCAGCATTTT.

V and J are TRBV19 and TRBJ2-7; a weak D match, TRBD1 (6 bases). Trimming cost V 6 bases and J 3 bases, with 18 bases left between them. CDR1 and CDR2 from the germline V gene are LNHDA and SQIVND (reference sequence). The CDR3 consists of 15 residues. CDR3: CASSWKGGSYYEQYF. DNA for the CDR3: TGTGCCAGTAGCTGGAAAGGGGGTTCTTACTACGAGCAGTACTTC.

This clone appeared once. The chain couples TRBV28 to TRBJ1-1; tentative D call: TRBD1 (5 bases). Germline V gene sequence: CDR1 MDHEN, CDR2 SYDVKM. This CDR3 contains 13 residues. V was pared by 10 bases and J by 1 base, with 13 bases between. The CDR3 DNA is TGTGCCACCAGGGACCCTGGGAACACTGAAGCTTTCTTT. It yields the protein CATRDPGNTEAFF.

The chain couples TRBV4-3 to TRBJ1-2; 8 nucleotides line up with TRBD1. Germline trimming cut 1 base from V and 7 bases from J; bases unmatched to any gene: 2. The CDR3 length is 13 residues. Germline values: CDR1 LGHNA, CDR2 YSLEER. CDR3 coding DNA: TGCGCCAGCAGCCAAGCGGACAGGGTTGGCTACACCTTC. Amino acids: CASSQADRVGYTF.

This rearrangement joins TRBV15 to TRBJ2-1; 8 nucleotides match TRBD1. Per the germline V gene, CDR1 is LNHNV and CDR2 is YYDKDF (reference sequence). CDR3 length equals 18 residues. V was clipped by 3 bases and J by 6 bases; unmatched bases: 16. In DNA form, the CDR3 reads TGTGCCACCAGCAGCCCCCATTCAATTGAAGACAGGGGCAATGAGCAGTTCTTC. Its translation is CATSSPHSIEDRGNEQFF.

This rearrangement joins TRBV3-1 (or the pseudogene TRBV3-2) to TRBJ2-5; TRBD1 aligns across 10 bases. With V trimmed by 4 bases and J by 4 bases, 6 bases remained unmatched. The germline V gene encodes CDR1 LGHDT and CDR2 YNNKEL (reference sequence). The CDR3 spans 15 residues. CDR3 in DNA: TGTGCCAGCAGCCCGGGACAGGGGTTAGGAGAGACCCAGTACTTC. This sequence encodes CASSPGQGLGETQYF.

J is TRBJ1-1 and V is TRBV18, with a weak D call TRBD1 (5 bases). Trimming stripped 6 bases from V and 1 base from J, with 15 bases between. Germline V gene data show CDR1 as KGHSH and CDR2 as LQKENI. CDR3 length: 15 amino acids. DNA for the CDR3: TGTGCCAGCTCTGAAACCGAGAGGGGGAACACTGAAGCTTTCTTT. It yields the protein CASSETERGNTEAFF.

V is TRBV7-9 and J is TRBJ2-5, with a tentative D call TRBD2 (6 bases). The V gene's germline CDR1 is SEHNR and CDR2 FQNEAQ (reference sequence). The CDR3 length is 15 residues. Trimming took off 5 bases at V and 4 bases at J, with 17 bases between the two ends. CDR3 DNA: TGTGCCAGCAGCGATACCCTATTGCGGGGAGAGACCCAGTACTTC. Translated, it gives CASSDTLLRGETQYF.

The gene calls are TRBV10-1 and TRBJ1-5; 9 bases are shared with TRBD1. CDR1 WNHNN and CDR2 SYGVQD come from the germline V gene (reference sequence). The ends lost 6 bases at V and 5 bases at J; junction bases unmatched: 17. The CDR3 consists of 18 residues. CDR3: CASRGDRERIDRDQPQHF. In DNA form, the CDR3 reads TGCGCCAGCAGGGGGGACAGGGAAAGGATCGATAGGGATCAGCCCCAGCATTTT.

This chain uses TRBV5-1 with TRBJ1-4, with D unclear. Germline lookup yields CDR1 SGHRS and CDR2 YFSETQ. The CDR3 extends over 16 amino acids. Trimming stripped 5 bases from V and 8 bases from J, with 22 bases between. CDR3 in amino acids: CASSMTPQTTLEKLFF. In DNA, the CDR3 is TGCGCCAGCAGTATGACTCCACAGACAACTCTGGAAAAACTGTTTTTT.

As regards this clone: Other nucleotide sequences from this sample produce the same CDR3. The CDR3 here is CASSPGRDQPQHF. The CDR3 DNA reads TGTGCCAGCTCACCCGGGCGAGATCAGCCCCAGCATTTT. The chain recombines TRBV18 with TRBJ1-5, with D uncertain. Looked up from germline, CDR1 is KGHSH and CDR2 is LQKENI. V lost 3 bases and J lost 5, with 8 bases in between. This CDR3 is 13 amino acids long.

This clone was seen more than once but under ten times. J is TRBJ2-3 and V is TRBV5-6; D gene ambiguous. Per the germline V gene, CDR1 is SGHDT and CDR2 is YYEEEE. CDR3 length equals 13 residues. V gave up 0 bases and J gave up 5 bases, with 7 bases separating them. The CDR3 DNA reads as TGTGCCAGCAGCTTGGTGCAGAGAGATACGCAGTATTTT. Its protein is CASSLVQRDTQYF.

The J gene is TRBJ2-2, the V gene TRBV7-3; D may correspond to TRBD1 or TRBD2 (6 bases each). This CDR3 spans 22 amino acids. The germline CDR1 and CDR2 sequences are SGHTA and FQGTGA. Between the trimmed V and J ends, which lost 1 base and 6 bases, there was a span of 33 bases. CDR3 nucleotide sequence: TGTGCCAGCAGCTTAATTCCGTGGGGGTTAGGAGGGGACACCGATATGGCCGGGGAGCTGTTTTTT. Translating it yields CASSLIPWGLGGDTDMAGELFF.

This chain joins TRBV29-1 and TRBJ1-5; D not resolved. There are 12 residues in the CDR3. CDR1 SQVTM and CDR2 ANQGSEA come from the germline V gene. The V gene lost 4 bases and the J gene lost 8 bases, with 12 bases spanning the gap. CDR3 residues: CSVGAVGEPQHF. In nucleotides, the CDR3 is TGCAGCGTTGGGGCAGTAGGCGAGCCCCAGCATTTT.

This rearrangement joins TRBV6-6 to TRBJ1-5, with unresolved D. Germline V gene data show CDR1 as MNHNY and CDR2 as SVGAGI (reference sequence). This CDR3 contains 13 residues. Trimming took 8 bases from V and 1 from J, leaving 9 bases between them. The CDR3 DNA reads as TGTGCCAGCTGCCGTCTGAGCAATCAGCCCCAGCATTTT. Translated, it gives CASCRLSNQPQHF.

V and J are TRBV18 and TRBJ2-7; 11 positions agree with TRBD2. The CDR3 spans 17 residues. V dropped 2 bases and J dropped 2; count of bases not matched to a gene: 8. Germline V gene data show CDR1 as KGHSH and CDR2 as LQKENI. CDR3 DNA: TGTGCCAGCTCACCAACTACTCTAGCGGGGGGACCCTACGAGCAGTACTTC. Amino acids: CASSPTTLAGGPYEQYF. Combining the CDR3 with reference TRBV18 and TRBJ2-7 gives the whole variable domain NAGVMQNPRHLVRRRGQEARLRCSPMKGHSHVYWYRQLPEEGLKFMVYLQKENIIDESGMPKERFSAEFPKEGPSILRIQQVVRGDSAAYFCASSPTTLAGGPYEQYFGPGTRLTVT.

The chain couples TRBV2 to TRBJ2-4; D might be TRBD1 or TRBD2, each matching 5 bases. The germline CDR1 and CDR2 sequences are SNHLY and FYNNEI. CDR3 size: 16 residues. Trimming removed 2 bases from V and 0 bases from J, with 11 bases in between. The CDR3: CASSETGPIAKNIQYF. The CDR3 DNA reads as TGTGCCAGCAGTGAAACGGGACCCATAGCCAAAAACATTCAGTACTTC.

As DNA, the CDR3 is TGTGCCAGCAGCTTAGCAGATCTTCAGCCCCAGCATTTT. Its translation: CASSLADLQPQHF. The chain links TRBV7-6 to TRBJ1-5; D not certain. From germline, CDR1 is SGHVS and CDR2 FNYEAQ. V lost 0 bases and J 6 bases, leaving 6 bases between the germline ends. The CDR3 has 13 amino acids.